The clone carrying this T cell receptor (beta chain) was counted at least ten times. Its cognate antigen is unknown. This sample was taken from a study of T cells in Graves' hyperthyroidism and ophthalmopathy. RNA transcripts served as the template for amplifying TCR beta CDR3 regions. The study used the HTBI primer set for a first-round RT-PCR of the TCR CDR3. TCRdb processed the multiplex PCR reads anew with MiXCR; each CDR3 protein has one entry. This sample has roughly 660,000 distinct CDR3 sequences, with roughly 17% found just once. The PBMCs were taken from around 9.1 ml of fresh peripheral blood. The CDR3 contains 14 residues. The germline V and J ends were trimmed by 6 bases and 0 bases, with 11 bases remaining between them. Germline CDR1 reads LGHNT; CDR2 reads FRNRAP. Study-wide findings and caveats: Blood also showed most of the thyroid clonotypes that were expanded above 0.001.

The sequence was obtained from a middle-aged man with Graves' hyperthyroidism. The rearrangement links TRBV12-5 to TRBJ2-5; possibly TRBD1 for D (5 bases). The sequencing sample was made of blood. The CDR3 reads CASGTDTYQETQYF. In DNA, the CDR3 is TGTGCTAGTGGAACGGACACATACCAAGAGACCCAGTACTTC.